This T cell receptor (beta chain) is drawn from a study of blood T cell repertoires in COVID-19. Study overall: COVID-19 samples, acute and convalescent, were from the United States, Italy and Spain. From T cells, B-cell-depleted T cells, or PBMCs came the material, which was cDNA or gDNA.

This clone was counted between two and nine times. V was pared by 5 bases and J by 5 bases, with 18 bases between. Germline V gene lookup returns CDR1 SGHAT and CDR2 FQNNGV. CDR3 size: 15 residues. As processed by the authors: How many nucleated cells were present was estimated from reference gene primer amplification. Here immunoSEQ multiplex PCR was the method, and the copy in TCRdb shows in-frame clones only, minus some. V, J and clone size were drawn from that table, and D and trimming were deduced from the DNA. Here the sample spans some 110,000 clones, roughly nine tenths being singletons. The sequence derives from a man aged 65 to 85 who had recovered from COVID-19. This chain connects TRBV11-2 to TRBJ2-5; D not resolved. The sequenced sample consisted of peripheral blood. The CDR3 sequence: CASSVRRQSRETQYF. CDR3 nucleotide sequence: TGTGCCAGCAGCGTCAGAAGACAATCAAGGGAGACCCAGTACTTC. The full variable domain, completed using reference TRBV11-2 and TRBJ2-5, is EAGVAQSPRYKIIEKRQSVAFWCNPISGHATLYWYQQILGQGPKLLIQFQNNGVVDDSQLPKDRFSAERLKGVDSTLKIQPAKLEDSAVYLCASSVRRQSRETQYFGPGTRLLVL.